Sequencing of this T cell receptor beta chain was carried out in a study of identical twins. Through template switching, a universal primer site was introduced, and the cDNA contained unique molecular identifiers. TCRdb reprocessed the 5' RACE reads with MiXCR, giving one entry per CDR3 protein. The profile covers 450,000 or so distinct CDR3 sequences, with 20% to 25% appearing a single time and around 3% taken by the ten largest. V was shortened by 6 bases and J by 5 bases, with 8 bases between the two germline ends. The CDR3 covers 13 residues. The V gene's germline CDR1 is ENHRY and CDR2 SYGVKD. The same sample was also used in a study of T cells expressing NK-cell markers.

The sample was CD4+ T cells sorted from blood. The sequence derives from a woman between 18 and 29 years old in good health. The chain has TRBV10-3 and TRBJ1-6; D unresolved. Here the CDR3 DNA reads TGTGCCATCAGGAGTGAGAATAATTCACCCCTCCACTTT. This sequence encodes CAIRSENNSPLHF.